Given below is one T cell receptor beta chain in context. The assay was immunoSEQ multiplex PCR, and TCRdb's table has in-frame clones only and misses some. The table has around 190,000 clones, around 85% seen once. The CDR3 runs 16 residues. V gave up 2 bases and J gave up 6 bases, with 18 bases separating them. Germline-derived CDR1 and CDR2 are MNHEY and SVGAGI. This entry comes from a study of cytomegalovirus exposure and HLA in healthy donors. Sample: PBMCs. This chain connects TRBV6-5 to TRBJ2-3; D possibly corresponds to TRBD2 (5 bases). The TCR was taken from a man between 18 and 35 years old in good health and CMV-seropositive. Here the CDR3 reads CASSYARTQLSDTQYF. CDR3 DNA: TGTGCCAGCAGTTACGCGCGGACTCAGCTCTCGGATACGCAGTATTTT.